The TCR beta chain described here comes from a study of PD-1 blockade in classical Hodgkin lymphoma. CDR3 length: 15 amino acids. Trimming cost V 1 base and J 6 bases, with 10 bases left between them. The germline gives CDR1 SGHVS, CDR2 FNYEAQ. Assay used: immunoSEQ multiplex PCR; TCRdb lists only in-frame clones, some missing. In the table there are around 18,000 clones, just over 70% of which are singletons. Notes on the study in general: Diminished baseline TCR diversity has been reported in newly diagnosed patients relative to healthy donors. Exclusion was applied to patients who started nivolumab under 1 year after ASCT.

Time point specified: cycle 4 day 1 (C4D1), after 5 to 7 weeks of nivolumab. Every patient had relapsed following autologous stem cell transplantation, and cohorts differed in brentuximab vedotin exposure. Magnetic negative selection was used to purify CD4+ T cells from thawed PBMCs. This clone was observed a handful of times. Antigen: not known. This rearrangement joins TRBV7-6 to TRBJ1-6; a weak D match, TRBD1 (5 bases). The clonotype originates from a human donor with classical Hodgkin lymphoma. Sequenced here: CD4+ T cells from blood, sampled before the fourth cycle of nivolumab. The CDR3 sequence is CASSLDGTGNSPLHF. CDR3 bases: TGTGCCAGCAGCTTAGACGGGACGGGTAATTCACCCCTCCACTTT.